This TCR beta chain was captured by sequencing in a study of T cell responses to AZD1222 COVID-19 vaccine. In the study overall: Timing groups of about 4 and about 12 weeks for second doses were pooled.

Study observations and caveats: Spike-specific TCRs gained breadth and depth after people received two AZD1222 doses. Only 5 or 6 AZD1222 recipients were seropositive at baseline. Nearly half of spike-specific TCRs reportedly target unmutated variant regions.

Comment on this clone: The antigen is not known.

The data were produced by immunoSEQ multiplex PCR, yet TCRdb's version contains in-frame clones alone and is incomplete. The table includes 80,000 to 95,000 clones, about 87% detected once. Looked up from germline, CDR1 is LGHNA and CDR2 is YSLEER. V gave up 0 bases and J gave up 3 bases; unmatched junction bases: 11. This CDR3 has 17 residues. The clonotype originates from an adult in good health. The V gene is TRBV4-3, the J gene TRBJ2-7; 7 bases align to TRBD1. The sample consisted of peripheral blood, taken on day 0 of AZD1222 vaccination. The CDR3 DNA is TGCGCCAGCAGCCAAGATTTTGAGACAGGGTATAGCTACGAGCAGTACTTC. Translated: CASSQDFETGYSYEQYF.